Below, 17 T cell receptor beta chains from the same sample are listed, as sequenced in a study of T cell responses to AZD1222 COVID-19 vaccine. The data were produced by immunoSEQ multiplex PCR, yet TCRdb's version contains in-frame clones alone and is incomplete. The table lists 25,000 to 35,000 clones, around four fifths of them singletons. Sequencing used peripheral blood, obtained on day 0 of AZD1222 vaccination. These receptors all come from an adult in good health.

The V gene is TRBV24-1, the J gene TRBJ2-3; 11 bases agree with TRBD2. The CDR3 has 18 residues. Germline lookup yields CDR1 KGHDR and CDR2 SFDVKD. After removal of 3 bases from V and 0 bases from J, the junction contained 7 bases not matched to a gene. The CDR3, as DNA: TGTGCCACCAGTGATCCCGCCTGGACTAGCGGGAGCACAGATACGCAGTATTTT. Translated: CATSDPAWTSGSTDTQYF.

V and J are TRBV25-1 and TRBJ2-5, with TRBD1 identical over 7 bases. Germline trimming cut 2 bases from V and 2 bases from J; bases unmatched to any gene: 5. This CDR3 spans 15 amino acids. Germline lookup yields CDR1 MGHDK and CDR2 SYGVNS. The CDR3 reads CASSEAGTVQETQYF. The CDR3 nucleotides are TGTGCCAGCAGTGAAGCCGGGACAGTTCAAGAGACCCAGTACTTC.

This clone has just one count. The chain joins TRBV18 to TRBJ2-1, with 16 bases matching TRBD2. Germline CDR1 and CDR2: KGHSH and LQKENI. The length of the CDR3 is 16 residues. Germline trimming cut 2 bases from V and 10 bases from J; bases unmatched to any gene: 5. CDR3 DNA sequence: TGTGCCAGCTCACCAAAGGGACTAGCGGGGGGGCAAGAGCAGTTCTTC. It yields the protein CASSPKGLAGGQEQFF.

The rearrangement links TRBV10-3 to TRBJ1-3; a possible D gene is TRBD1 (5 bases). CDR1 is ENHRY and CDR2 is SYGVKD in the germline V gene. CDR3 length: 14 amino acids. Trimming removed 11 bases at V and 0 bases at J, with 14 bases between. In nucleotides, the CDR3 is TGTGCCTCGACACCGACAGACTCTGGAAACACCATATATTTT. Translation gives CASTPTDSGNTIYF.

The gene calls are TRBV5-1 and TRBJ2-6; D remains unclear. The CDR3 runs to 15 residues. V was cut by 0 bases and J by 0 bases, with 4 bases left in between. Germline values: CDR1 SGHRS, CDR2 YFSETQ. The CDR3 is CASSLGYSGANVLTF. DNA of the CDR3: TGCGCCAGCAGCTTGGGGTACTCTGGGGCCAACGTCCTGACTTTC.

The rearrangement joins TRBV3-1 (or the pseudogene TRBV3-2) to TRBJ2-3; D unresolved. V was shortened by 2 bases and J by 2 bases, with 5 bases between the two germline ends. Germline CDR1 LGHDT, CDR2 YNNKEL (reference sequence). The CDR3 length is 13 residues. This CDR3 is CASSQRDTDTQYF. The DNA for the CDR3 is TGTGCCAGCAGCCAAAGGGACACAGATACGCAGTATTTT.

The chain uses TRBV4-2 and TRBJ2-3; 10 positions agree with TRBD2. With V trimmed by 4 bases and J by 3 bases, 10 bases remained unmatched. The CDR3 loop spans 17 amino acids. Looked up from germline, CDR1 is LGHNA and CDR2 is YNFKEQ. The CDR3 sequence: CASSRNTAGGPTDTQYF. The CDR3 DNA reads TGTGCCAGCAGCCGCAACACAGCGGGAGGGCCAACAGATACGCAGTATTTT.

The chain links TRBV6-4 to TRBJ2-5; no clear D gene. CDR1 and CDR2 from the germline V gene are MRHNA and SNTAGT. V was cut by 3 bases and J by 2 bases, with 10 bases left in between. This CDR3 region has 14 residues. The CDR3 coding sequence is TGTGCCAGCAGTGATTCGGCAGATCAAGAGACCCAGTACTTC. This gives the protein CASSDSADQETQYF.

V is TRBV3-1 (or the pseudogene TRBV3-2) and J is TRBJ2-3; the match to TRBD2 covers 9 bases. CDR3 length: 14 residues. Germline lookup yields CDR1 LGHDT and CDR2 YNNKEL (reference sequence). Losses at the gene ends were 3 bases for V and 4 bases for J; bases not matched to a gene: 2. CDR3 region: CASSHSGSPDTQYF. DNA of the CDR3: TGTGCCAGCAGCCATAGCGGGAGCCCAGATACGCAGTATTTT.

Only a few counts were recorded for this clone. The chain is built from TRBV7-8 and TRBJ2-1; possibly TRBD1 for D (6 bases). The CDR3 extends over 14 amino acids. Germline loops: CDR1 SGHVS, CDR2 FQNEAQ. The V end lost 5 bases, the J end lost 8 bases, and 16 bases lay between the germline ends. CDR3: CASSPQGNFDEQFF. The CDR3 DNA follows: TGTGCCAGCAGCCCCCAGGGGAATTTCGATGAGCAGTTCTTC.

This clone came up a few times. This rearrangement joins TRBV5-1 to TRBJ1-6; 7 positions agree with TRBD1. The CDR3 has 14 residues. Germline loops: CDR1 SGHRS, CDR2 YFSETQ. Trimming removed 4 bases from V and 6 bases from J; junction bases left unmatched: 4. Here the CDR3 DNA reads TGCGCCAGCAGCAGGACAGGACTTAATTCACCCCTCCACTTT. The encoded protein is CASSRTGLNSPLHF.

This clone was counted between two and nine times. This chain uses TRBV6-5 with TRBJ1-1, with D possibly being TRBD1 (6 bases). The germline V and J ends were trimmed by 2 bases and 5 bases, with 18 bases remaining between them. This CDR3 comprises 16 residues. Germline V gene lookup returns CDR1 MNHEY and CDR2 SVGAGI. The CDR3 DNA follows: TGTGCCAGCAGTTACAGCCCCTCGGGAGGGGGGACTGAAGCTTTCTTT. As protein: CASSYSPSGGGTEAFF.

The chain links TRBV15 to TRBJ2-1, with a possible D match to TRBD1 (6 bases). CDR1 is LNHNV and CDR2 is YYDKDF in the germline V gene (reference sequence). CDR3 size: 14 residues. Trimming shortened V by 3 bases and J by 5 bases, and 11 bases separated the two germline ends. CDR3 sequence: CATSSGQKNNEQFF. The CDR3 DNA reads TGTGCCACCAGCAGCGGACAGAAAAACAATGAGCAGTTCTTC.

The chain is built from TRBV30 and TRBJ1-1; 9 bases fit TRBD1. Germline assignment: CDR1 GTSNPN and CDR2 SVGIG (reference sequence). J lost 12 bases, V lost 2 bases, and 7 bases had no gene match. The CDR3 runs to 12 residues. The CDR3: CAWSFGQGRTFF. The CDR3 DNA reads as TGTGCCTGGAGTTTCGGACAGGGGCGGACTTTCTTT.

The rearrangement links TRBV5-1 to TRBJ2-1; possible D gene TRBD2, 5 bases. V shed 8 bases and J shed 3 bases, with 21 bases lying between them. Germline CDR1 reads SGHRS; CDR2 reads YFSETQ. The length of the CDR3 is 16 residues. CDR3 protein: CASYVGGGRSYNEQFF. In DNA, the CDR3 is TGCGCCAGTTACGTCGGAGGAGGTCGGAGCTACAATGAGCAGTTCTTC.

The chain is built from TRBV4-1 and TRBJ2-7; 14 positions match TRBD2. Germline V CDR1 and CDR2: MGHRA, YSYEKL. This CDR3 contains 17 residues. V was pared by 4 bases and J by 7 bases, with 12 bases of the junction left unmatched. The CDR3 here is CASSPTSGGERAGEQYF. For the CDR3, the DNA is TGCGCCAGCAGCCCGACTAGCGGGGGGGAAAGGGCGGGAGAGCAGTACTTC.

This chain connects TRBV19 to TRBJ1-2; 7 positions agree with TRBD1. Germline V gives CDR1 LNHDA, CDR2 SQIVND (reference sequence). V lost 10 bases and J lost 4; bases outside the gene matches: 9. CDR3 size: 13 residues. The CDR3 protein is CATRDSNLYGYTF. The CDR3 nucleotides read TGTGCCACGAGGGACAGCAACCTCTATGGCTACACCTTC. The entire variable domain, with the rest obtained from reference TRBV19 and TRBJ1-2, is as follows: DGGITQSPKYLFRKEGQNVTLSCEQNLNHDAMYWYRQDPGQGLRLIYYSQIVNDFQKGDIAEGYSVSREKKESFPLTVTSAQKNPTAFYLCATRDSNLYGYTFGSGTRLTVV.